A selection of T cell receptor beta chains follows, all from one sample in a study of CD8 T cells in ankylosing spondylitis. Via MiXCR, TCRdb re-called the 5' RACE reads, giving one row per CDR3 protein. The table shows around 150,000 distinct CDR3 sequences, with about 7% occurring only once. Sequenced material: blood, either unsorted or a sorted T cell fraction (not recorded which). The receptor set was obtained from a female donor with ankylosing spondylitis or in good health (not recorded which). The CDR3 runs from the conserved cysteine through the conserved F or W. Fields, in order: J gene, D gene, clone size, V gene, CDR3 DNA, CDR3 protein. A D gene is named only where the DNA matches it firmly. A row's size may be missing; if present it is once, few, many or a size class.

>TRBJ1-1|-|many|TRBV5-1
TGCGCCAGCAGCGGCGGGTCCGCTAACACTGAAGCTTTCTTT
CASSGGSANTEAFF
>TRBJ2-1|-|many|TRBV7-2
TGTGCCAGCAGCTTAGGATTCCCGGGCAATGAGCAGTTCTTC
CASSLGFPGNEQFF
>TRBJ2-3|-|many|TRBV20-1
TGCAGTGCTAGACCACAGATTTCACAGCAATATTTT
CSARPQISQQYF
>TRBJ2-7|-|few|TRBV3-1
TGTGCCAGCAGTAAGGGGCCTCTATCCTCCTACGAGCAGTACTTC
CASSKGPLSSYEQYF
>TRBJ2-1|TRBD1|many|TRBV12-3/TRBV12-4
TGTGCCAGCAGACAACGCCGGGACAGGGGTCTCAATGAGCAGTTCTTC
CASRQRRDRGLNEQFF
>TRBJ2-7|-|many|TRBV29-1
TGCAGCGTTGTCGGGAGTCGATACGAGCAGTACTTC
CSVVGSRYEQYF
>TRBJ1-2|-|many|TRBV7-9
TGTGCCAGCAGCTTATTGGTTGCTAACTATGGCTACACCTTC
CASSLLVANYGYTF
>TRBJ2-2|TRBD2|many|TRBV12-3/TRBV12-4
TGTGCCAGCAGTTTTTTTATAGCGGGCCGCGGGGAGCTGTTTTTT
CASSFFIAGRGELFF
>TRBJ1-5|-|many|TRBV6-1
TGTGCCAGCAGAAACGAGGGGAATAGCAATCAGCCCCAGCATTTT
CASRNEGNSNQPQHF
>TRBJ2-1|-|many|TRBV20-1
TGCAGTGTCAAACGCCTTACCTACAATGAGCAGTTCTTC
CSVKRLTYNEQFF
>TRBJ1-5|-|many|TRBV6-1
TGTGCCACCCTAGCGCCGGCCGGTACCAATCAGCCCCAGCATTTT
CATLAPAGTNQPQHF
>TRBJ2-3|TRBD1|many|TRBV29-1
TGCAGCGGCACACCGACAGGGCTACGCACAGATACGCAGTATTTT
CSGTPTGLRTDTQYF
>TRBJ2-2|-|few|TRBV2
TGTGCCAGAGAAAAGCCGAACACCGGGGAGCTGTTTTTT
CAREKPNTGELFF
>TRBJ1-4|-|-|TRBV7-9
TGTGCCAGCAGCGCCCGGACCCCTTCCGGTGAAAAACTGTTTTTT
CASSARTPSGEKLFF
>TRBJ1-1|-|many|TRBV18
TGTGCCAGCTCACCACGGCTGGGGGACACTGAAGCTTTCTTT
CASSPRLGDTEAFF
>TRBJ1-3|TRBD1|many|TRBV20-1
TGCAGTGCTAGGGGAGACAGGGTAACTGGAAACACCATATATTTT
CSARGDRVTGNTIYF
>TRBJ2-2|TRBD1|many|TRBV5-1
TGCGCCAGCAGCTCCTCAGGGGGCGCGAACACCGGGGAGCTGTTTTTT
CASSSSGGANTGELFF
>TRBJ2-4|-|few|TRBV11-1
TGTGCCAGCAGCCAAAGAGGGGTGTCCAAAAACATTCAGTACTTC
CASSQRGVSKNIQYF
>TRBJ2-5|TRBD2|many|TRBV7-3
TGTGCCAGCTCGCGGGGGGGCGTCCAAGAGACCCAGTACTTC
CASSRGGVQETQYF
>TRBJ2-7|TRBD2|-|TRBV7-2
TGTGCCAGCAGCTACGGGACTAGCGGGGGGGCCGTGGAGCAGTACTTC
CASSYGTSGGAVEQYF
>TRBJ1-1|TRBD1|many|TRBV2
TGTGCCAGCGTCCGGACGGAGGGGGCGATGAACACTGAAGCTTTCTTT
CASVRTEGAMNTEAFF
>TRBJ2-1|TRBD1|many|TRBV5-1
TGCGCCAGCAGCTCCGGGACAGGGGGTCAATATGAGCAGTTCTTC
CASSSGTGGQYEQFF
>TRBJ1-2|-|many|TRBV20-1
TGCAGTGCTAGAGATGCGCGGGGAAACTATGGCTACACCTTC
CSARDARGNYGYTF
>TRBJ1-4|-|many|TRBV4-1
TGCGCCAGCAGCCAAACAGAACCAACTAATGAAAAACTGTTTTTT
CASSQTEPTNEKLFF
>TRBJ2-3|TRBD1|many|TRBV11-2
TGTGCCAGCAGCCTCGGGACAGGGTCGGATACGCAGTATTTT
CASSLGTGSDTQYF
>TRBJ2-3|-|many|TRBV4-1
TGCGCCAGCAGCCCAGGGGGTTCATCGGGGGGCGCAACAGATACGCAGTATTTT
CASSPGGSSGGATDTQYF
>TRBJ2-3|-|many|TRBV6-6
TGTGCCAGCAGTCTTCAGACAGGTTGGGCGCAGTATTTT
CASSLQTGWAQYF
>TRBJ1-1|-|many|TRBV5-1
TGCGCCAGCAGCGCAGGGAATACCATGAACACTGAAGCTTTCTTT
CASSAGNTMNTEAFF
>TRBJ2-5|-|many|TRBV20-1
TGCAGTGCTCCCGGGACATTCCGTTTGGTCCCCCCTTTCCAAGAGACCCAGTACTTC
CSAPGTFRLVPPFQETQYF
>TRBJ2-2|-|many|TRBV3-1
TGTGCCAGCAGCCAAGGGTCAGGGACGACCGGGGAGCTGTTTTTT
CASSQGSGTTGELFF
>TRBJ2-1|TRBD2|-|TRBV27
TGTGCCAGCAGTTTCCGACTAAGCGGGGGTGGGGATGAGCAGTTCTTC
CASSFRLSGGGDEQFF
>TRBJ2-2|TRBD1|many|TRBV28
TGTGCCAGCAGTTTACAAGGGGGCTGGAACACCGGGGAGCTGTTTTTT
CASSLQGGWNTGELFF
>TRBJ1-5|-|many|TRBV5-1
TGCGCCAGCAAGGGTACGTTCCAGCCCCAGCATTTT
CASKGTFQPQHF
>TRBJ2-1|TRBD2|many|TRBV5-1
TGCGCCAGCAGTTTCGGGACTAGCGGGGGCTTTGGGAATGAGCAGTTCTTC
CASSFGTSGGFGNEQFF
>TRBJ1-2|TRBD1|many|TRBV20-1
TGCAGTGCCCGGACAGGGGGCTTGGATGGCTACACCTTC
CSARTGGLDGYTF
>TRBJ1-5|-|many|TRBV19
TGTGCCAGTAGTATCGAGAGTGCGTCAGGGTGGGATCAGCCCCAGCATTTT
CASSIESASGWDQPQHF
>TRBJ2-1|TRBD2|many|TRBV6-5
TGTGCCAGCAGTTCCTACGGCGCGGGGTCTAGCGGGGGGCATTGGGGGTTGGATGAGCAGTTCTTC
CASSSYGAGSSGGHWGLDEQFF
>TRBJ1-6|-|many|TRBV20-1
TGCAGTGTCGCGAGCGGAAATTCACCCCTCCACTTT
CSVASGNSPLHF
>TRBJ2-1|TRBD1|many|TRBV4-1
TGCGCCAGCAGCCAAGGGACAGGTTATAATGAGCAGTTCTTC
CASSQGTGYNEQFF
>TRBJ1-1|-|many|TRBV20-1
TGCAGTGCTAGACAGGTTAAGGAAGCTTTCTTT
CSARQVKEAFF